Here is one T cell receptor (beta chain) with its context. These data come from a study of T cells after yellow fever vaccination. MiXCR, applied by TCRdb to the 5' RACE reads, yields one record per CDR3 protein. This sample has some 550,000 distinct CDR3 sequences; roughly a fifth occur once, and the top ten carry more than 13%. Germline-derived CDR1 and CDR2 are SQVTM and ANQGSEA. The CDR3 extends over 13 amino acids. V was pared by 5 bases and J by 3 bases, with 12 bases between. The rearrangement uses TRBV29-1 and TRBJ2-3; tentatively, D is TRBD2 (5 bases). The specimen comprised PBMCs, sampled 15 days after the yellow fever booster vaccination. The clonotype comes from a man aged 25 to 40 who received the YFV17D yellow fever vaccine. The CDR3 DNA follows: TGCAGCGTTTCCGGGGTAGTGACAGATACGCAGTATTTT. This translates into CSVSGVVTDTQYF.